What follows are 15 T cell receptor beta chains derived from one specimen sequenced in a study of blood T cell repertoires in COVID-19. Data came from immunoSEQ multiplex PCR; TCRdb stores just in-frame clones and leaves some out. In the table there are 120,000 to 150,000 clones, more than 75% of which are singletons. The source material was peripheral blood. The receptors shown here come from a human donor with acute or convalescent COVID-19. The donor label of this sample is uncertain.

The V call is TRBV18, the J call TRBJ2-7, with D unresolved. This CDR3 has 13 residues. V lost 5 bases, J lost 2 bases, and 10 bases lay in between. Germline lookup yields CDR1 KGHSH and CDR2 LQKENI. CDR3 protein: CASSFGRTYEQYF. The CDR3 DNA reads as TGTGCCAGCTCATTTGGCAGGACCTACGAGCAGTACTTC.

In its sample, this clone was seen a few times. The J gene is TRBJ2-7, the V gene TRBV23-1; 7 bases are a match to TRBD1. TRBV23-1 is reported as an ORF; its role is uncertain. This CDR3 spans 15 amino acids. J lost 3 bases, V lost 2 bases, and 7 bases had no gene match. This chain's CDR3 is CASSQNKDRFYEQYF. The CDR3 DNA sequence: TGCGCCAGCAGTCAAAACAAGGACAGGTTCTACGAGCAGTACTTC.

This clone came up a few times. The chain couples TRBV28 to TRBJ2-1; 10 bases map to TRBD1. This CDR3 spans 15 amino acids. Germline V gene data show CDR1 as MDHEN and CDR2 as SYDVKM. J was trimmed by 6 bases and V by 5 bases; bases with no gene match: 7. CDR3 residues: CASSPGTGARNEQFF. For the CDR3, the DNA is TGTGCCAGCAGTCCCGGGACAGGGGCCCGCAATGAGCAGTTCTTC.

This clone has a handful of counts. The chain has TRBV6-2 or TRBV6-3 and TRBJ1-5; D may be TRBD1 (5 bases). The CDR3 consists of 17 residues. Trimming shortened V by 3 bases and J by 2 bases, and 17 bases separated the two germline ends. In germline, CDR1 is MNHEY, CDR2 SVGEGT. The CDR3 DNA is TGTGCCAGCAGTTATGGGACTCTCGGGACCCGCAATCAGCCCCAGCATTTT. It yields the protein CASSYGTLGTRNQPQHF.

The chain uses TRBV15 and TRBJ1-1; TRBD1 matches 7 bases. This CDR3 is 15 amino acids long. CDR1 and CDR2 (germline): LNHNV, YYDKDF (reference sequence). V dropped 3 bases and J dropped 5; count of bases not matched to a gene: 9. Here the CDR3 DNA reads TGTGCCACCAGCAGGAAGAGACAGGGTACGACTGAAGCTTTCTTT. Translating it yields CATSRKRQGTTEAFF.

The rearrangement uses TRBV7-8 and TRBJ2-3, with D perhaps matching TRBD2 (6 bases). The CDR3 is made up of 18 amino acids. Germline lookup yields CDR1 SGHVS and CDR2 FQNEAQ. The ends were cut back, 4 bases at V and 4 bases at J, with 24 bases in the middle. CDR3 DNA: TGTGCCAGCAGCTCATTACTCGGCTCTAGCGAGGGTCCAGATACGCAGTATTTT. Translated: CASSSLLGSSEGPDTQYF.

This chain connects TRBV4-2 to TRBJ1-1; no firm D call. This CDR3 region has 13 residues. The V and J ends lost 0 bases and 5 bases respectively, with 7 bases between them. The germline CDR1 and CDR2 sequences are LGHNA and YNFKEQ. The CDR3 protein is CASSQDRRTEAFF. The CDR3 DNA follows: TGTGCCAGCAGCCAAGATAGGCGGACTGAAGCTTTCTTT.

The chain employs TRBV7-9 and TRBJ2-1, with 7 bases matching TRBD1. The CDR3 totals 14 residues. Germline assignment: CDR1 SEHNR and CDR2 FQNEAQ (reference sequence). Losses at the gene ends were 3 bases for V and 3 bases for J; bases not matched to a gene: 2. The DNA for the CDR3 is TGTGCCAGCAGCTTCCGGGACAGCTACAATGAGCAGTTCTTC. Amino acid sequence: CASSFRDSYNEQFF. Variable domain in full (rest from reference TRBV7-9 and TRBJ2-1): DTGVSQNPRHKITKRGQNVTFRCDPISEHNRLYWYRQTLGQGPEFLTYFQNEAQLEKSRLLSDRFSAERPKGSFSTLEIQRTEQGDSAMYLCASSFRDSYNEQFFGPGTRLTVL.

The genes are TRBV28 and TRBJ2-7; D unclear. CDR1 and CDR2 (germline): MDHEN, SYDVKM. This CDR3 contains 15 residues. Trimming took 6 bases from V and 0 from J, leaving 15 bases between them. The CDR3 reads CASRPAQVSSYEQYF. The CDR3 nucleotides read TGTGCCAGCAGACCCGCCCAGGTTAGCTCCTACGAGCAGTACTTC.

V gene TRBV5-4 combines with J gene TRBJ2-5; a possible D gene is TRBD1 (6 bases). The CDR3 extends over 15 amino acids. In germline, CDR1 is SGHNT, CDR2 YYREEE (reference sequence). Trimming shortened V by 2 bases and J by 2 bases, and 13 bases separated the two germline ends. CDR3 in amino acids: CASSLNTGIQETQYF. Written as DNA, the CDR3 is TGTGCCAGCAGCTTAAATACAGGGATACAAGAGACCCAGTACTTC.

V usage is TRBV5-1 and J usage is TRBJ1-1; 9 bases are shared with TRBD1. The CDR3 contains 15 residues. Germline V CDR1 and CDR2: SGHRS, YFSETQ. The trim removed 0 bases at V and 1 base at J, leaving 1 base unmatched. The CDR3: CASSLVTGGNTEAFF. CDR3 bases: TGCGCCAGCAGCTTGGTGACAGGGGGGAACACTGAAGCTTTCTTT.

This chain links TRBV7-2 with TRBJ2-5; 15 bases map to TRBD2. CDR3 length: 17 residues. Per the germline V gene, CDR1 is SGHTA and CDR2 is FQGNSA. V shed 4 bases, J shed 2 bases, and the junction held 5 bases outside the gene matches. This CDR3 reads CASSSGTSGGTQETQYF. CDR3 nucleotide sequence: TGTGCCAGCAGCTCCGGGACTAGCGGGGGGACTCAAGAGACCCAGTACTTC.

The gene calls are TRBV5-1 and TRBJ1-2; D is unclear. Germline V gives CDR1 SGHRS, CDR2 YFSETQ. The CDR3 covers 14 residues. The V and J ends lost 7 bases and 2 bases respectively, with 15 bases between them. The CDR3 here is CASGEGLLNYGYTF. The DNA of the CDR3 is TGCGCCAGCGGCGAGGGCCTCCTCAACTATGGCTACACCTTC.

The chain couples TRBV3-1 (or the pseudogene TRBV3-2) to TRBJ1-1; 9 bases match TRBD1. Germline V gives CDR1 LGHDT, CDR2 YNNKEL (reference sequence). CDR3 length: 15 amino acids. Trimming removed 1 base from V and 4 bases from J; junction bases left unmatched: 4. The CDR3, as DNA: TGTGCCAGCAGCCAAGCTGTGACAGGGGGCACTGAAGCTTTCTTT. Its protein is CASSQAVTGGTEAFF.

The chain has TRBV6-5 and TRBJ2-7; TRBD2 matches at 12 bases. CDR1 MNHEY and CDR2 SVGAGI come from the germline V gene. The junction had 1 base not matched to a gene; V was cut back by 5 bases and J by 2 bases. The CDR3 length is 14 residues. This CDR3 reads CASSRLAGAYEQYV. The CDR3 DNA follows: TGTGCCAGCAGTCGACTAGCGGGAGCCTACGAGCAGTACGTC.